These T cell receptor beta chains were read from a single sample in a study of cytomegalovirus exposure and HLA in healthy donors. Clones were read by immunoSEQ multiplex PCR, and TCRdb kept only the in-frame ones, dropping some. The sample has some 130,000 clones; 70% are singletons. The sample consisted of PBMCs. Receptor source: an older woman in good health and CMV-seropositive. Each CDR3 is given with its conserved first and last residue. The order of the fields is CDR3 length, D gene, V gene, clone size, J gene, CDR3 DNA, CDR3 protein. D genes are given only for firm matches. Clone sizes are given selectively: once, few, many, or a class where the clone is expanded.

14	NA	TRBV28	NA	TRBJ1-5	TGTGCCAGCAGTCTGAGCTTGGGCAATCAGCCCCAGCATTTT	CASSLSLGNQPQHF
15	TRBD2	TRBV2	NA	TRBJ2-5	TGTGCCAGCGGACCCGGAGGGGCGGGGGGACCCCACCAGTACTTC	CASGPGGAGGPHQYF
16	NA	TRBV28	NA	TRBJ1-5	TGTGCCAGCAGTTTATGGCAGGGTGGTAGCAATCAGCCCCAGCATTTT	CASSLWQGGSNQPQHF
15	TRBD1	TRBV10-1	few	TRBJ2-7	TGCGCCAGCAGTGAGCCAGGACAGGGACGGTACGAGCAGTACTTC	CASSEPGQGRYEQYF
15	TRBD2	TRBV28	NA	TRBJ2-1	TGTGCCAGCATTGGGGGGGTAAGCTCCTACAATGAGCAGTTCTTC	CASIGGVSSYNEQFF
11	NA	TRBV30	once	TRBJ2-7	TGTGCCTGGAGACGGGTGCTCGAGCAGTACTTC	CAWRRVLEQYF
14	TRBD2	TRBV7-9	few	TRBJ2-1	TGTGCCAGCACCTCCCTAGCGGGAGCGGTGGAGCAGTTCTTC	CASTSLAGAVEQFF
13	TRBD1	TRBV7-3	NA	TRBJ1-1	TGTGCCAGCAGGGTGGACAGGGACACTGAAGCTTTCTTT	CASRVDRDTEAFF
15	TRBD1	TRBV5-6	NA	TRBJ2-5	TGTGCCAGCAGCCCAACCGGGACAGGGAGGGAGACCCAGTACTTC	CASSPTGTGRETQYF
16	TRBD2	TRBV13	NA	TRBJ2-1	TGTGCCAGCAGCTTAAGGCTAGCGGGAGGCTTTCATGAGCAGTTCTTC	CASSLRLAGGFHEQFF
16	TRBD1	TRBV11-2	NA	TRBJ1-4	TGTGCCAGCAGCTCGGGACAGGTCGCAACTAATGAAAAACTGTTTTTT	CASSSGQVATNEKLFF
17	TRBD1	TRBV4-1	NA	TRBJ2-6	TGCGCCAGCAGCCAAGGGCAGGGGGCGCCTGGGGCCAACGTCCTGACTTTC	CASSQGQGAPGANVLTF
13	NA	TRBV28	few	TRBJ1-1	TGTGCCAGCAGTTTACAGGGTGGGACTGAAGCTTTCTTT	CASSLQGGTEAFF
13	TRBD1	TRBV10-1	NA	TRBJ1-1	TGCGCCAGCAGACAGGGGGAGAACACTGAAGCTTTCTTT	CASRQGENTEAFF
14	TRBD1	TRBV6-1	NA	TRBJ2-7	TGTGCCAGCAGCCCCCGACAGGGGGACTACGAGCAGTACTTC	CASSPRQGDYEQYF
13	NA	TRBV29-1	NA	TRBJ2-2	TGCAGCGTTGATACAGCGAACACCGGGGAGCTGTTTTTT	CSVDTANTGELFF
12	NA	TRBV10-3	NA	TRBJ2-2	TGTGCCATCAGTAAGCTTGCCGGGGAGCTGTTTTTT	CAISKLAGELFF
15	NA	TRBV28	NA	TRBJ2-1	TGTGCCAGCAGTTTCTGGCAGGGGACCGGCAATGAGCAGTTCTTC	CASSFWQGTGNEQFF
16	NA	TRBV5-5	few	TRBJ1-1	TGTGCCAGCAGCCCAGGTGGGGGGGCAGTGGGCACTGAAGCTTTCTTT	CASSPGGGAVGTEAFF
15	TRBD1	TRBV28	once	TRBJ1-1	TGTGCCAGCAGTTTCGGGACAGGGGGGAACACTGAAGCTTTCTTT	CASSFGTGGNTEAFF
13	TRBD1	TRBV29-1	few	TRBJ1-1	TGCAGCGTAAGGACAGGGGTGAACACTGAAGCTTTCTTT	CSVRTGVNTEAFF
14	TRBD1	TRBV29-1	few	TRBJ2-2	TGCAGCGGGGGGACAGGGGGTCGCACCGGGGAGCTGTTTTTT	CSGGTGGRTGELFF
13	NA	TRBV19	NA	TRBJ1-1	TGTGCCAGTAGTCTCTCGGGTCTCAGCGAAGCTTTCTTT	CASSLSGLSEAFF
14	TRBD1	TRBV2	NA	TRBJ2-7	TGTGCCAGCACTTCGGACAGGGGCACCTACGAGCAGTACTTC	CASTSDRGTYEQYF
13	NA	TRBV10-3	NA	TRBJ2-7	TGTGCCACCAACAGGGATGTGGCCTACGAGCAGTACTTC	CATNRDVAYEQYF
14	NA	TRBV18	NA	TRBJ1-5	TGTGCCAGCTCACCACCGGGAGGGGATCAGCCCCAGCATTTT	CASSPPGGDQPQHF
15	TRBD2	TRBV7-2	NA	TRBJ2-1	TGTGCCAGCAGCTCTAGCGGGAGGTGGGTCAATGAGCAGTTCTTC	CASSSSGRWVNEQFF
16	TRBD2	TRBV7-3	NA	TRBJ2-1	TGTGCCAGCAGCTTAACTAGCGGGAGCCCCTTCAATGAGCAGTTCTTC	CASSLTSGSPFNEQFF
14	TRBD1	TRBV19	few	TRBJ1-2	TGTGCCAGTAGTTCCGCCGGGACAGGATATGGCTACACCTTC	CASSSAGTGYGYTF
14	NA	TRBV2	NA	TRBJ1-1	TGTGCCAGCAGTCAATCGATCGTGAACGGTGAAGCTTTCTTT	CASSQSIVNGEAFF
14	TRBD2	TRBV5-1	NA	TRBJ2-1	TGCGCCAGCAGCTTGGGGACTAGGATCAATGAGCAGTTCTTC	CASSLGTRINEQFF
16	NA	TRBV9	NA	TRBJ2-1	TGTGCCAGCAGCTCCCGTACAGGGATCTCCTACAATGAGCAGTTCTTC	CASSSRTGISYNEQFF
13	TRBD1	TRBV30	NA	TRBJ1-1	TGTGCCTGGAGAGACCTGACAGGGGTTGAAGCTTTCTTT	CAWRDLTGVEAFF
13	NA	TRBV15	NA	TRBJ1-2	TGTGCCACCAGCAGAGGGGGGGGCTATGGCTACACCTTC	CATSRGGGYGYTF
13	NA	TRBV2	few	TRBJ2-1	TGTGCCAGCAGCACCGAACAGGGAAGTGAGCAGTTCTTC	CASSTEQGSEQFF
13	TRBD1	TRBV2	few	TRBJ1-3	TGTGCCAGCAGACAGGGGCCCGGAAACACCATATATTTT	CASRQGPGNTIYF
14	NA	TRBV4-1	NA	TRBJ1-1	TGCGCCAGCAGCCAAGAACCCGGGAACACTGAAGCTTTCTTT	CASSQEPGNTEAFF
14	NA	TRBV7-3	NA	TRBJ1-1	TGTGCCAGCAGCCTGGACCCCAGCGGCACTGAAGCTTTCTTT	CASSLDPSGTEAFF
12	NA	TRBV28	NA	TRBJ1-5	TGTGCCAGCAGTTTATGGTCTCGGCCCCAGCATTTT	CASSLWSRPQHF
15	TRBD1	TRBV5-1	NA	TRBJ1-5	TGCGCCAGCAGCTTGGATCCAGGGGGCGTTCAGCCCCAGCATTTT	CASSLDPGGVQPQHF
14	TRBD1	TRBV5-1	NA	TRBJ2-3	TGCGCCAGCAGCCAGGACAGGGGAGCAGATACGCAGTATTTT	CASSQDRGADTQYF
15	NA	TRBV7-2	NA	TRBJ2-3	TGTGCCAGCAGCTTAGACGCGTCTGTCACAGATACGCAGTATTTT	CASSLDASVTDTQYF
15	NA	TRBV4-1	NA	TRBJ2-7	TGCGCCAGCAGCCAAGTCTCCAGGGGCGCCTACGAGCAGTACTTC	CASSQVSRGAYEQYF
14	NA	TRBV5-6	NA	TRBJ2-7	TGTGCCAGCAGCTTAACAGTCTCAACCTACGAGCAGTACTTC	CASSLTVSTYEQYF
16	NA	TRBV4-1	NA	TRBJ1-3	TGCGCCAGCAGCCAAGATCCGCCAGGGATGGGAAACACCATATATTTT	CASSQDPPGMGNTIYF
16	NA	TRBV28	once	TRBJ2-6	TGTGCCAGCAGTCCCGAAGTGGGCCCTGGGGCCAACGTCCTGACTTTC	CASSPEVGPGANVLTF
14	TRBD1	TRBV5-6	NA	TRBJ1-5	TGTGCCAGCAGCGAGACACAGGGGGATCAGCCCCAGCATTTT	CASSETQGDQPQHF
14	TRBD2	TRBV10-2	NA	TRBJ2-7	TGCGCCAGCCAGGGACTACTTATAACCTACGAGCAGTACTTC	CASQGLLITYEQYF
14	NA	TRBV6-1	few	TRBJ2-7	TGTGCCAGCAGCCTACAGGGTATTACCTACGAGCAGTACTTC	CASSLQGITYEQYF
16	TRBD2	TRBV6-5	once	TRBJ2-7	TGTGCCAGCAGTTCCCCCGCTAGCGGGGCAACTAGCGAGCAGTACTTC	CASSSPASGATSEQYF
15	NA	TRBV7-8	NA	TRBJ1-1	TGTGCCAGCAGCTTAGACAGAAAAATGAACACTGAAGCTTTCTTT	CASSLDRKMNTEAFF
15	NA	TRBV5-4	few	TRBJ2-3	TGTGCCAGCAGCTTAGGGACTCTATCTACAGATACGCAGTATTTT	CASSLGTLSTDTQYF
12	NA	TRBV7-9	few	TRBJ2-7	TGTGCCAGCAGCTCAATGGCCAACGAGCAGTACTTC	CASSSMANEQYF
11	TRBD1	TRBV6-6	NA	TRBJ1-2	TGTGCCACCCAGGGGGAGCGTGGCTACACCTTC	CATQGERGYTF
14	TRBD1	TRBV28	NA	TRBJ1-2	TGTGCCAGCAACCTTGACAGGGAAGGAGAAGGCTACACCTTC	CASNLDREGEGYTF